Listed below are T cell receptor beta chains from one sample, sequenced in a study of control samples from healthy donors and cancer patients. TCRdb's table, derived via immunoSEQ multiplex PCR, lists solely in-frame clones and lacks some. The repertoire has about 190,000 clones, 91% of them found once; the top ten carry about 2%. What was sequenced was blood. The receptors stem from a man between 25 and 39 years old in good health. CDR3s include the opening cysteine and the closing phenylalanine or tryptophan. The D gene is left open where the match is weak. Size is stated for part of the rows, as once, few or many counts, or as a class when the clone is expanded.

j_call	v_call	d_call	clone_size	cdr3_aa	cdr3_nt
TRBJ2-1	TRBV6-7	-	-	CASSPMWGWQYNEQFF	TGTGCCAGCAGCCCCATGTGGGGATGGCAGTACAATGAGCAGTTCTTC
TRBJ2-3	TRBV23-1	-	-	CASTFGICRGEADTQYF	TGCGCCAGCACCTTTGGTATTTGTCGGGGCGAGGCAGATACGCAGTATTTT
TRBJ2-7	TRBV6-1	TRBD2	once	CASSDGLAGSYEQYF	TGTGCCAGCAGTGATGGGCTAGCGGGATCCTACGAGCAGTACTTC
TRBJ2-3	TRBV10-3	-	-	CAIVGQQTDTQYF	TGTGCCATCGTTGGACAGCAGACAGATACGCAGTATTTT
TRBJ2-6	TRBV24-1	-	-	CATSESRASGANVLTF	TGTGCCACCAGTGAGTCCCGAGCCTCTGGGGCCAACGTCCTGACTTTC
TRBJ2-1	TRBV6-5	TRBD2	-	CASWGLAGNNEQFF	TGTGCCAGCTGGGGACTAGCGGGTAACAATGAGCAGTTCTTC
TRBJ1-1	TRBV6-1	-	-	CASSDGRRKMNTEAFF	TGTGCCAGCAGTGACGGACGGAGAAAAATGAACACTGAAGCTTTCTTT
TRBJ1-5	TRBV6-2/TRBV6-3	-	-	CASSFDRNQPQHF	TGTGCCAGCAGTTTCGACAGAAATCAGCCCCAGCATTTT
TRBJ2-1	TRBV6-5	TRBD1	-	CASKYKGQGDEQFF	TGTGCCAGCAAGTATAAGGGACAGGGCGATGAGCAGTTCTTC
TRBJ1-5	TRBV19	-	once	CASSKGHRSNQPQHF	TGTGCCAGTAGCAAGGGGCATCGGAGCAATCAGCCCCAGCATTTT
TRBJ1-3	TRBV13	-	-	CASSSGLPFSGNTIYF	TGTGCCAGCAGCTCAGGCCTTCCCTTCTCTGGAAACACCATATATTTT
TRBJ2-3	TRBV7-8	-	-	CASSLVPPGGSTDTQYF	TGTGCCAGCAGCTTAGTCCCTCCAGGGGGGAGCACAGATACGCAGTATTTT
TRBJ2-2	TRBV4-1	-	once	CASSQEYGAGELFF	TGCGCCAGCAGCCAAGAATACGGGGCCGGGGAGCTGTTTTTT
TRBJ1-1	TRBV10-1	-	once	CASRKNGNTEAFF	TGCGCCAGCAGAAAGAACGGGAACACTGAAGCTTTCTTT
TRBJ1-1	TRBV2	-	once	CASTLNPGNTEAFF	TGTGCCAGCACTCTAAACCCGGGGAACACTGAAGCTTTCTTT
TRBJ2-3	TRBV2	TRBD2	-	CASSGLEYYRLAGVVDTQYF	TGTGCCAGCAGTGGTCTGGAATACTACAGACTAGCGGGGGTTGTAGATACGCAGTATTTT
TRBJ2-3	TRBV19	-	once	CATLDRSTDTQYF	TGTGCCACCCTAGACAGGTCAACAGATACGCAGTATTTT